The rows below give T cell receptor beta chains drawn from one sample of a study of graft-versus-host responses after intestinal transplantation. Their cognate antigens are unknown. Profiled with immunoSEQ multiplex PCR; TCRdb holds only in-frame clones, not every one. The table has tens of thousands of clones, 90% seen once. The sequencing here drew on unstimulated CD8+ T cells sorted from spleen or lymph node cells, taken before intestinal transplant. The receptors come from a human donor who received an intestinal transplant. The CDR3 runs from the conserved cysteine through the conserved F or W. Fields, in order: clone size, D gene, V gene, J gene, CDR3 protein, CDR3 DNA. D genes are given only for firm matches. Rows give clone size only sometimes, using once, few, many, or a class for an expanded clone.

NA,NA,TRBV7-6,TRBJ1-3,CASSPAEAGEGNTIYF,TGTGCCAGCAGCCCGGCCGAGGCAGGGGAAGGAAACACCATATATTTT
NA,TRBD2,TRBV9,TRBJ2-7,CASSPRLAGAYEQYF,TGTGCCAGCAGCCCCAGACTAGCGGGGGCCTACGAGCAGTACTTC
NA,NA,TRBV6-1,TRBJ2-3,CASSPGGTSDTQYF,TGTGCCAGCAGTCCAGGGGGGACGTCAGATACGCAGTATTTT
NA,NA,TRBV10-1,TRBJ1-2,CASAEGGWSGYTF,TGCGCCAGCGCCGAGGGGGGGTGGTCTGGCTACACCTTC
NA,NA,TRBV6-6,TRBJ2-7,CASSLRSHEQYF,TGTGCCAGCAGCCTCAGGTCCCACGAGCAGTACTTC
NA,NA,TRBV13,TRBJ2-5,CASSFFSGTEEETQYF,TGTGCCAGCAGCTTTTTTTCGGGGACTGAAGAAGAGACCCAGTACTTC
NA,TRBD2,TRBV5-1,TRBJ2-5,CASSPLLGTSGGGETQYF,TGCGCCAGCAGCCCCCTACTCGGGACTAGCGGGGGGGGAGAGACCCAGTACTTC
NA,NA,TRBV7-3,TRBJ2-7,CASSLMVGPLYEQYF,TGTGCCAGCAGCTTAATGGTGGGGCCCCTTTACGAGCAGTACTTC
NA,NA,TRBV5-6,TRBJ1-2,CASSLALGGGDYGYTF,TGTGCCAGCAGCTTGGCCTTAGGAGGGGGGGACTATGGCTACACCTTC
once,NA,TRBV12-2,TRBJ2-3,CASRLVVTGRTDTQYF,TGTGCAAGTCGCTTAGTCGTGACAGGCCGCACAGATACGCAGTATTTT
NA,TRBD1,TRBV4-2,TRBJ1-3,CASSRDRAAGNTIYF,TGTGCCAGCAGCCGAGACAGGGCGGCTGGAAACACCATATATTTT
once,NA,TRBV13,TRBJ1-1,CASSSPTGPGTEAFF,TGTGCCAGCAGCTCCCCGACAGGCCCTGGGACTGAAGCTTTCTTT
NA,TRBD2,TRBV9,TRBJ2-1,CASSAGLAGEQFF,TGTGCCAGCAGCGCGGGACTAGCTGGTGAGCAGTTCTTC
NA,TRBD2,TRBV9,TRBJ2-1,CASSASGGYNEQFF,TGTGCCAGCAGCGCCAGCGGGGGGTACAATGAGCAGTTCTTC
NA,NA,TRBV27,TRBJ2-5,CASSFAGEETQYF,TGTGCCAGCAGTTTCGCAGGGGAAGAGACCCAGTACTTC
NA,NA,TRBV9,TRBJ2-5,CASSVNQETQYF,TGTGCCAGCAGCGTTAACCAAGAGACCCAGTACTTC
NA,NA,TRBV29-1,TRBJ2-1,CSVDDSSYNEQFF,TGCAGCGTGGATGACAGCTCCTACAATGAGCAGTTCTTC
NA,TRBD2,TRBV5-4,TRBJ2-7,CASSPGGGGEYEQYF,TGTGCCAGCAGCCCCGGAGGCGGGGGAGAGTACGAGCAGTACTTC
NA,TRBD2,TRBV15,TRBJ2-1,CATSRVRSSGDNEQFF,TGTGCCACCAGCAGAGTTCGCTCTAGCGGGGACAATGAGCAGTTCTTC
NA,NA,TRBV5-4,TRBJ2-1,CASSSDSRNEQFF,TGTGCCAGCAGCTCGGACTCACGCAATGAGCAGTTCTTC
NA,TRBD1,TRBV6-1,TRBJ1-2,CASSEVGTASYGYTF,TGTGCCAGCAGTGAAGTTGGGACAGCTTCCTATGGCTACACCTTC
NA,TRBD2,TRBV27,TRBJ2-5,CASSLSSGGARETQYF,TGTGCCAGCAGTTTATCCAGCGGGGGGGCGAGGGAGACCCAGTACTTC
NA,TRBD2,TRBV27,TRBJ2-1,CASSLHLLAGAGDEQFF,TGTGCCAGCAGTTTACACCTACTAGCGGGGGCCGGGGATGAGCAGTTCTTC
once,TRBD1,TRBV7-6,TRBJ2-7,CATTTGAGEQYF,TGTGCCACGACTACAGGGGCGGGCGAGCAGTACTTC
once,NA,TRBV5-1,TRBJ2-7,CASSPSGGPYEQYF,TGCGCCAGCAGCCCTTCAGGGGGGCCCTACGAGCAGTACTTC
NA,NA,TRBV13,TRBJ2-2,CASSLWGANTGELFF,TGTGCCAGCAGCTTGTGGGGGGCGAACACCGGGGAGCTGTTTTTT
NA,NA,TRBV4-1,TRBJ2-5,CASSPADWQGETQYF,TGCGCCAGCAGCCCCGCGGACTGGCAAGGGGAGACCCAGTACTTC
NA,TRBD2,TRBV5-6,TRBJ2-2,CASSSPTSGGPGELFF,TGTGCCAGCAGCTCCCCGACTAGCGGGGGGCCCGGGGAGCTGTTTTTT
NA,NA,TRBV19,TRBJ1-3,CASSLYRTFGNTIYF,TGTGCCAGTAGCCTCTACCGTACCTTCGGAAACACCATATATTTT
NA,NA,TRBV10-3,TRBJ2-6,CAIKGGVGSGANVLTF,TGTGCCATCAAAGGGGGGGTTGGGTCTGGGGCCAACGTCCTGACTTTC
NA,NA,TRBV11-2,TRBJ2-7,CASSLGRGGSYEQYF,TGTGCCAGCAGCTTAGGGAGGGGGGGGTCCTACGAGCAGTACTTC
NA,NA,TRBV7-6,TRBJ1-1,CASSSHTGKADTEAFF,TGTGCCAGCAGCTCACATACAGGGAAGGCCGACACTGAAGCTTTCTTT
NA,TRBD1,TRBV6-6,TRBJ1-1,CASSQDRVTYGAFF,TGTGCCAGCAGTCAGGACAGGGTCACGTACGGAGCTTTCTTT
once,TRBD1,TRBV9,TRBJ1-2,CASSAADRGYGYTF,TGTGCCAGCAGCGCGGCGGACAGGGGCTATGGCTACACCTTC
NA,NA,TRBV15,TRBJ2-3,CATSSRRASTDTQYF,TGTGCCACCAGCAGTAGGCGGGCGAGCACAGATACGCAGTATTTT
NA,TRBD2,TRBV5-1,TRBJ2-5,CASSPRTSGGRWETQYF,TGCGCCAGCAGCCCCCGGACTAGCGGGGGGCGGTGGGAGACCCAGTACTTC
NA,NA,TRBV13,TRBJ2-1,CASSPGTYNEQFF,TGTGCCAGCAGCCCCGGGACCTACAATGAGCAGTTCTTC
NA,TRBD2,TRBV7-8,TRBJ2-7,CASSPGGGPYEQYF,TGTGCCAGCAGCCCGGGAGGGGGACCATACGAGCAGTACTTC
NA,NA,TRBV6-5,TRBJ1-1,CASSYSLAGEGTEAFF,TGTGCCAGCAGTTACTCGTTGGCAGGGGAGGGCACTGAAGCTTTCTTT
NA,NA,TRBV25-1,TRBJ1-4,CASSPSQVFEKLFF,TGTGCCAGCAGTCCCAGCCAGGTATTTGAAAAACTGTTTTTT
NA,NA,TRBV19,TRBJ1-5,CASSMGAGWEPQHF,TGTGCCAGTAGTATGGGGGCAGGGTGGGAGCCCCAGCATTTT
NA,NA,TRBV11-1,TRBJ2-1,CASSLPNNEQFF,TGTGCCAGCAGCTTACCCAACAATGAGCAGTTCTTC
NA,NA,TRBV5-4,TRBJ2-7,CASSNTGVPYEQYF,TGTGCCAGCAGCAACACGGGGGTACCCTACGAGCAGTACTTC
NA,TRBD2,TRBV15,TRBJ2-3,CATSRDDPAGATDTQYF,TGTGCCACCAGCAGAGATGATCCAGCGGGGGCCACAGATACGCAGTATTTT
once,TRBD2,TRBV7-6,TRBJ2-3,CASSFLLAGGLDTQYF,TGTGCCAGCAGCTTCCTACTAGCGGGGGGGCTGGATACGCAGTATTTT
NA,TRBD1,TRBV5-8,TRBJ1-2,CASSRTGQGPNYGYTF,TGTGCCAGCAGCCGGACGGGACAGGGCCCCAACTATGGCTACACCTTC
NA,TRBD1,TRBV5-1,TRBJ1-1,CASSPDRVGTEAFF,TGCGCCAGCAGCCCCGACAGGGTTGGGACTGAAGCTTTCTTT
NA,TRBD1,TRBV9,TRBJ2-7,CASSPRTGGYEQYF,TGTGCCAGCAGCCCTCGGACAGGGGGCTACGAGCAGTACTTC
NA,NA,TRBV7-2,TRBJ1-1,CASSLGSSLEAFF,TGTGCCAGCAGCTTAGGAAGTTCACTTGAAGCTTTCTTT
NA,TRBD2,TRBV7-9,TRBJ2-1,CASSPGLADEQFF,TGTGCCAGCAGCCCCGGACTAGCAGATGAGCAGTTCTTC
NA,TRBD1,TRBV4-2,TRBJ2-1,CASSQDPGGNEQFF,TGTGCCAGCAGCCAAGATCCAGGGGGCAATGAGCAGTTCTTC
NA,NA,TRBV7-9,TRBJ1-4,CASSLGESTTNEKLFF,TGTGCCAGCAGCTTAGGAGAGAGTACAACTAATGAAAAACTGTTTTTT
NA,TRBD2,TRBV4-1,TRBJ2-7,CASSHGREQYF,TGCGCCAGCAGCCACGGGAGGGAGCAGTACTTC
NA,NA,TRBV27,TRBJ1-1,CASSLIGGAEAFF,TGTGCCAGCAGTTTAATCGGGGGGGCTGAAGCTTTCTTT
NA,NA,TRBV9,TRBJ2-2,CASAGTWGPLNTGELFF,TGTGCCAGCGCTGGGACGTGGGGGCCCCTGAACACCGGGGAGCTGTTTTTT
once,TRBD2,TRBV13,TRBJ2-1,CASNGGTDNEQFF,TGTGCCAGCAACGGGGGGACGGACAATGAGCAGTTCTTC
NA,NA,TRBV2,TRBJ1-6,CASSEDSSYNSPLHF,TGTGCCAGCAGTGAAGATAGCTCCTATAATTCACCCCTCCACTTT